One and the same sample provided the 22 T cell receptor beta chains below, sequenced in a study of cytomegalovirus exposure and HLA in healthy donors. The PCR was carried out with 60 Vbeta primers and 13 Jbeta primers. Here immunoSEQ multiplex PCR was the method, and the copy in TCRdb shows in-frame clones only, minus some. The repertoire includes about 110,000 clones, roughly 68% of them detected once, and roughly 2.4% sits in the top ten. Sequencing input: PBMCs. The receptors were gathered from a woman in her 30s in good health and CMV-seronegative.

This clone has a handful of counts. This chain uses TRBV11-3 with TRBJ2-1; 9 bases agree with TRBD1. The germline gives CDR1 SGHNT, CDR2 YENEEA. Germline trimming cut 1 base from V and 7 bases from J; bases unmatched to any gene: 8. This CDR3 spans 16 amino acids. Written as DNA, the CDR3 is TGTGCCAGCAGCTTAGTTGGGACAGGGCCCTTGAATGAGCAGTTCTTC. It translates to CASSLVGTGPLNEQFF.

J is TRBJ2-3 and V is TRBV11-2; a weak D match, TRBD2 (6 bases). The CDR3 loop spans 15 amino acids. Germline V gene data show CDR1 as SGHAT and CDR2 as FQNNGV. V was clipped by 5 bases and J by 11 bases, with 23 bases between them. DNA for the CDR3: TGTGCCAGCAGCCCGGACATACTCGGGAGTTACAAGCAGTATTTT. It is translated as CASSPDILGSYKQYF.

The J gene is TRBJ1-4, the V gene TRBV10-2; D not resolved. The CDR3 length is 14 residues. Germline V gives CDR1 WSHSY, CDR2 SAAADI. The V end was cut by 3 bases, the J end by 8 bases, with 13 bases between. CDR3 DNA sequence: TGCGCCAGCAGTGACTTGAAGGGAGACGAAAAACTGTTTTTT. Protein sequence: CASSDLKGDEKLFF.

This clone appeared a single time. This chain uses TRBV5-1 with TRBJ2-1; perhaps TRBD2 as D (6 bases). Trimming left V 4 bases short and J 5 bases short, with 13 bases between. Germline V gives CDR1 SGHRS, CDR2 YFSETQ. The CDR3 extends over 14 amino acids. DNA for the CDR3: TGCGCCAGCAGCCCCCGAATAGCGGACAATGAGCAGTTCTTC. This translates into CASSPRIADNEQFF.

The rearrangement uses TRBV15 and TRBJ2-6; 7 nucleotides line up with TRBD1. Trimming took 1 base from V and 4 from J; bases not matched to a gene: 10. CDR1 is LNHNV, CDR2 YYDKDF, per germline (reference sequence). The length of the CDR3 is 18 residues. The CDR3 sequence is CATSRARTTGTGANVLTF. The DNA for the CDR3 is TGTGCCACCAGCAGAGCAAGGACGACAGGGACCGGGGCCAACGTCCTGACTTTC.

The chain has TRBV5-6 and TRBJ2-7; TRBD2 matches 9 bases. The CDR3 runs to 15 residues. The ends lost 4 bases at V and 4 bases at J; junction bases unmatched: 9. Looked up from germline, CDR1 is SGHDT and CDR2 is YYEEEE. This CDR3 reads CASSLVPAGGYEQYF. In DNA form, the CDR3 reads TGTGCCAGCAGCCTGGTCCCAGCGGGAGGTTACGAGCAGTACTTC.

The rearrangement uses TRBV5-1 and TRBJ2-1; 9 bases map to TRBD2. Germline trimming cut 4 bases from V and 3 bases from J; bases unmatched to any gene: 11. Germline CDR1 is SGHRS and CDR2 is YFSETQ. This CDR3 contains 17 residues. The CDR3 sequence: CASSPGPLAGNYNEQFF. CDR3 bases: TGCGCCAGCAGCCCCGGGCCACTAGCGGGCAACTACAATGAGCAGTTCTTC.

The CDR3 loop reads CASSPTSAGGYTF. CDR3 nucleotides: TGTGCCAGCAGCCCCACAAGTGCAGGTGGCTACACCTTC. The genes are TRBV7-9 and TRBJ1-2, with D unresolved. The CDR3 contains 13 residues. Trimming cost V 5 bases and J 7 bases, with 14 bases left between them. Germline CDR1 is SEHNR and CDR2 is FQNEAQ (reference sequence). Complete variable domain (other parts from reference TRBV7-9 and TRBJ1-2): DTGVSQNPRHKITKRGQNVTFRCDPISEHNRLYWYRQTLGQGPEFLTYFQNEAQLEKSRLLSDRFSAERPKGSFSTLEIQRTEQGDSAMYLCASSPTSAGGYTFGSGTRLTVV.

This clone was observed a handful of times. The rearrangement uses TRBV4-1 and TRBJ1-4, with 10 bases that match TRBD1. V shed 0 bases and J 7 bases; nucleotides not matched to a gene: 11. Germline V gene data show CDR1 as MGHRA and CDR2 as YSYEKL. CDR3 length equals 18 residues. CDR3 protein: CASSQEFLGDRGSEKLFF. DNA of the CDR3: TGCGCCAGCAGCCAAGAGTTTTTGGGGGACAGGGGTAGTGAAAAACTGTTTTTT.

The V and J genes are TRBV9 and TRBJ2-1, with D possibly matching TRBD2 (6 bases). V gave up 4 bases and J gave up 0 bases, with 14 bases separating them. Germline V gene sequence: CDR1 SGDLS, CDR2 YYNGEE. The CDR3 runs 16 residues. CDR3 in DNA: TGTGCCAGCAGCACCAACAGCGGGCGCTCCTACAATGAGCAGTTCTTC. Residues: CASSTNSGRSYNEQFF.

The rearrangement uses TRBV29-1 and TRBJ1-1; 9 bases map to TRBD1. The CDR3 sequence is 13 residues long. The trim removed 7 bases at V and 4 bases at J, leaving 7 bases unmatched. Germline CDR1 reads SQVTM; CDR2 reads ANQGSEA. CDR3 loop: CSAEDRGGTEAFF. The DNA for the CDR3 is TGCAGCGCCGAGGACAGGGGAGGCACTGAAGCTTTCTTT.

The V call is TRBV5-1, the J call TRBJ2-6; 8 bases are shared with TRBD1. The germline V gene encodes CDR1 SGHRS and CDR2 YFSETQ. The V and J ends lost 0 bases and 0 bases, in that order; junction bases with no gene match: 8. The CDR3 totals 19 residues. The chain's CDR3 is CASSLGPTGEVSGANVLTF. The CDR3 DNA follows: TGCGCCAGCAGCTTGGGCCCGACAGGGGAAGTCTCTGGGGCCAACGTCCTGACTTTC.

The chain combines TRBV6-4 with TRBJ1-5; 9 bases align to TRBD1. Germline V gene lookup returns CDR1 MRHNA and CDR2 SNTAGT. The ends lost 0 bases at V and 5 bases at J; junction bases unmatched: 8. The CDR3 covers 17 residues. This CDR3 reads CASSDSNRGPVDQPQHF. In DNA form, the CDR3 reads TGTGCCAGCAGTGACTCGAACAGGGGGCCGGTTGATCAGCCCCAGCATTTT.

This clone was observed once. The gene calls are TRBV4-1 and TRBJ2-5; 11 bases agree with TRBD2. The CDR3 has 17 amino acids. The germline V gene encodes CDR1 MGHRA and CDR2 YSYEKL. V was pared by 2 bases and J by 5 bases, with 10 bases of the junction left unmatched. The CDR3 bases are TGCGCCAGCAGCCAAACCCTAGCGGGAGGATTGGGGGAGACCCAGTACTTC. Translating gives CASSQTLAGGLGETQYF.

V gene TRBV6-5 combines with J gene TRBJ2-5; tentative D call: TRBD2 (6 bases). The CDR3 is 14 residues long. Trimming cost V 2 bases and J 4 bases, with 11 bases left between them. Germline loops: CDR1 MNHEY, CDR2 SVGAGI. As DNA, the CDR3 is TGTGCCAGCAGTTACGTGGGAGGTTCAGAGACCCAGTACTTC. This encodes CASSYVGGSETQYF.

The chain recombines TRBV14 with TRBJ2-3, with no clear D. Germline CDR1 SGHDN, CDR2 FVKESK. Trimming removed 3 bases from V and 1 base from J, with 11 bases in between. This CDR3 region has 15 residues. The CDR3 sequence is CASSHESSGTDTQYF. CDR3 nucleotides: TGTGCCAGCAGCCATGAAAGCAGCGGCACAGATACGCAGTATTTT.

There are a few counts of this clone. J is TRBJ1-1 and V is TRBV6-5; 12 nucleotides agree with TRBD1. The CDR3 length is 13 residues. Germline-derived CDR1 and CDR2 are MNHEY and SVGAGI. The trim removed 6 bases at V and 7 bases at J, leaving 3 bases unmatched. This chain's CDR3 is CASRGQGASEAFF. CDR3 bases: TGTGCCAGCAGGGGACAGGGGGCGAGTGAAGCTTTCTTT.

The chain combines TRBV30 with TRBJ2-5; TRBD2 is a possible D gene (5 bases). This CDR3 spans 13 amino acids. The germline gives CDR1 GTSNPN, CDR2 SVGIG (reference sequence). V was trimmed by 8 bases and J by 5 bases, leaving 18 bases between them. The CDR3, as DNA: TGTGCCCGAGCGGAACGGATGGGCGAGACCCAGTACTTC. Amino acid sequence: CARAERMGETQYF.

This sequence joins TRBV9 and TRBJ1-2, with no clear D. Trimming cost V 0 bases and J 5 bases, with 8 bases left between them. Germline V CDR1 and CDR2: SGDLS, YYNGEE. The CDR3 sequence is 13 residues long. CDR3 DNA sequence: TGTGCCAGCAGCGTAGTACAGAGTTATGGCTACACCTTC. Translation gives CASSVVQSYGYTF.

The rearrangement links TRBV5-6 to TRBJ2-4; 8 bases line up with TRBD2. The CDR3 loop spans 18 amino acids. Germline V gives CDR1 SGHDT, CDR2 YYEEEE. Trimming cost V 0 bases and J 0 bases; bases outside gene matches: 8. CDR3 protein: CASSLGVLAALAKNIQYF. The DNA for the CDR3 is TGTGCCAGCAGCTTGGGTGTACTAGCGGCCCTAGCCAAAAACATTCAGTACTTC.

The rearrangement links TRBV5-4 to TRBJ2-1, with 11 bases matching TRBD2. CDR3 length: 16 residues. Germline trimming cut 4 bases from V and 8 bases from J; bases unmatched to any gene: 11. Per the germline V gene, CDR1 is SGHNT and CDR2 is YYREEE (reference sequence). CDR3 coding DNA: TGTGCCAGCAGCGCCTCTAGCGGGAGGCCGCAGGATGAGCAGTTCTTC. As protein: CASSASSGRPQDEQFF.

Only a few counts were recorded for this clone. The rearrangement uses TRBV6-5 and TRBJ2-5, with TRBD2 identical over 7 bases. After removal of 2 bases from V and 5 bases from J, the junction contained 11 bases not matched to a gene. This CDR3 region has 16 residues. Per germline, CDR1 MNHEY and CDR2 SVGAGI. The CDR3 bases are TGTGCCAGCAGTTACCGTGGCGGGAGAGCTTGGGAGACCCAGTACTTC. This encodes CASSYRGGRAWETQYF.